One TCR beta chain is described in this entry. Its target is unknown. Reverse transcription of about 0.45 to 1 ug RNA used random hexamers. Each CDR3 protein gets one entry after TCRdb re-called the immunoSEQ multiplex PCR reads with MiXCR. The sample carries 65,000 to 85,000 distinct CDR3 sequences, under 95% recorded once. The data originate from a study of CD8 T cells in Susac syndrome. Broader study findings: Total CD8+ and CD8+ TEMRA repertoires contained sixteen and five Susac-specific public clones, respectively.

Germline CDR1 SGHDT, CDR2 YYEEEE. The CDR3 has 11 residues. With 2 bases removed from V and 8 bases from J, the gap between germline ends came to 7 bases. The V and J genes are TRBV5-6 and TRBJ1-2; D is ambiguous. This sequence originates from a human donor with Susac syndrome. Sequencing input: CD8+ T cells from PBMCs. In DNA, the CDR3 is TGTGCCAGCAGCTTAAACCGGGGCTACACCTTC. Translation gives CASSLNRGYTF.